This T cell receptor beta chain was documented in a study of shared clonotypes between healthy human individuals. Study background: Donors were two women and a few men aged 18 to 49. Whole-study results and caveats: All-four-donor shared clonotypes had higher generation probabilities than non-shared clonotypes did. Estimated richness was generally greater in naive than memory subsets.

In regard to this clone: Its antigen is currently unknown.

Profiled with immunoSEQ multiplex PCR; TCRdb holds only in-frame clones, not every one. The profile shows over a million clones, about 84% of them singletons. V shed 5 bases and J 7 bases; nucleotides not matched to a gene: 12. CDR3 length: 16 amino acids. Germline loops: CDR1 LNHDA, CDR2 SQIVND (reference sequence). The receptor comes from a man aged 18 to 30 in good health. Some clones in this sample may be carry-over from other donors' samples. The specimen sequenced was memory CD4+ T cells from PBMCs. Subset given: CD45RA-negative fraction. This rearrangement joins TRBV19 to TRBJ1-5, with 9 positions matching TRBD1. The CDR3 here is CASSSLLDRGHQPQHF. In DNA, the CDR3 is TGTGCCAGTAGTTCCTTACTGGACAGGGGTCACCAGCCCCAGCATTTT.